These 16 T cell receptor beta chains were sequenced from one sample in a study of blood T cell repertoires in COVID-19. Method: immunoSEQ multiplex PCR; TCRdb's copy keeps in-frame clones and lacks some. The sample lists around 310,000 clones; 90% were seen once. Material: peripheral blood. The origin of the receptors is a woman in her thirties or forties with COVID-19, enrolled during active disease.

This clone was seen just once. The V and J genes are TRBV6-2 or TRBV6-3 and TRBJ2-7, with TRBD2 matching 14 bases. This CDR3 comprises 18 residues. The V gene's germline CDR1 is MNHEY and CDR2 SVGEGT. V was pared by 2 bases and J by 0 bases, with 6 bases of the junction left unmatched. The CDR3 sequence is CASSYVGGLAGVSYEQYF. As DNA, the CDR3 is TGTGCCAGCAGTTACGTTGGGGGACTAGCGGGGGTCTCCTACGAGCAGTACTTC.

DNA of the CDR3: TGTGCCAGTAGCACTCCCGACAGGGGATACTATGGCTACACCTTC. It specifies CASSTPDRGYYGYTF. The chain couples TRBV19 to TRBJ1-2, with 8 bases lining up with TRBD1. Trimming at V came to 6 bases and at J to 3 bases, leaving 9 bases not matched to a gene. This CDR3 spans 15 amino acids. The germline V gene encodes CDR1 LNHDA and CDR2 SQIVND (reference sequence).

This chain joins TRBV9 and TRBJ1-4; 8 bases align to TRBD1. This CDR3 contains 12 residues. J lost 8 bases, V lost 7 bases, and 4 bases had no gene match. Germline CDR1 SGDLS, CDR2 YYNGEE. In DNA, the CDR3 is TGTGCCAGCCGGGGGACAGGAGAAAAACTGTTTTTT. It codes for CASRGTGEKLFF.

CDR3 sequence: CASSVDGAGREQFF. CDR3 DNA: TGTGCCAGCAGCGTAGACGGAGCCGGCCGTGAGCAGTTCTTC. This chain uses TRBV9 with TRBJ2-1; the D is unclear. The CDR3 totals 14 residues. Deletions cut 0 bases from V and 9 bases from J, with 13 bases between. Germline V gene data show CDR1 as SGDLS and CDR2 as YYNGEE.

The CDR3 DNA sequence: TGTGCCAGCAGTTTCCTAAACTACGAGCAGTACTTC. This sequence encodes CASSFLNYEQYF. The J gene is TRBJ2-7, the V gene TRBV28; no definite D call. Trimming stripped 3 bases from V and 3 bases from J, with 6 bases between. Germline-derived CDR1 and CDR2 are MDHEN and SYDVKM. The CDR3 runs 12 residues.

The chain uses TRBV6-6 and TRBJ2-7, with 8 positions matching TRBD1. The length of the CDR3 is 15 residues. Germline CDR1 and CDR2: MNHNY and SVGAGI (reference sequence). V trimming: 0 bases; J trimming: 1 base; junction bases outside the gene matches: 2. CDR3 in amino acids: CASSYSGTGSYEQYF. In nucleotides, the CDR3 is TGTGCCAGCAGTTACTCAGGGACAGGTTCCTACGAGCAGTACTTC.

The chain uses TRBV9 and TRBJ1-5, with no clear D. The CDR3 sequence is 14 residues long. V shed 3 bases and J shed 0 bases, with 7 bases lying between them. Germline assignment: CDR1 SGDLS and CDR2 YYNGEE. The CDR3 nucleotides are TGTGCCAGCAGCGGCCTCTATAGCAATCAGCCCCAGCATTTT. Translated: CASSGLYSNQPQHF.

This rearrangement joins TRBV4-3 to TRBJ2-2; 8 bases match TRBD2. Unmatched junction bases numbered 13, after V lost 1 base and J lost 6 bases. This CDR3 spans 18 amino acids. From germline, CDR1 is LGHNA and CDR2 YSLEER. This chain's CDR3 is CASSQVVGAGVSPGELFF. CDR3 sequence (DNA): TGCGCCAGCAGCCAAGTAGTCGGAGCGGGAGTGTCCCCCGGGGAGCTGTTTTTT.

This chain links TRBV7-2 with TRBJ2-5; TRBD1 matches at 10 bases. CDR1 and CDR2 from the germline V gene are SGHTA and FQGNSA. The CDR3 totals 14 residues. The V and J ends lost 8 bases and 4 bases, in that order; junction bases with no gene match: 7. The CDR3 protein is CASGMDRGIETQYF. CDR3 DNA: TGTGCCAGCGGAATGGACAGGGGGATAGAGACCCAGTACTTC.

The J gene is TRBJ1-3, the V gene TRBV28; the D is unclear. CDR1 and CDR2 from the germline V gene are MDHEN and SYDVKM. CDR3 length equals 16 residues. The V end was cut by 1 base, the J end by 0 bases, with 10 bases between. The CDR3 loop reads CASSLLTAGSGNTIYF. In DNA, the CDR3 is TGTGCCAGCAGTTTATTAACAGCTGGCTCTGGAAACACCATATATTTT.

The chain joins TRBV7-2 to TRBJ2-5, with TRBD1 matching over 9 bases. Germline V CDR1 and CDR2: SGHTA, FQGNSA. This CDR3 contains 14 residues. The V gene end was trimmed by 6 bases and the J gene end by 5 bases; junction bases not matched to a gene: 7. The CDR3 region is CASREQGASETQYF. DNA of the CDR3: TGTGCCAGCAGGGAACAGGGGGCCTCGGAGACCCAGTACTTC. Full variable domain (outside the CDR3, taken from reference TRBV7-2 and TRBJ2-5): GAGVSQSPSNKVTEKGKDVELRCDPISGHTALYWYRQSLGQGLEFLIYFQGNSAPDKSGLPSDRFSAERTGGSVSTLTIQRTQQEDSAVYLCASREQGASETQYFGPGTRLLVL.

The chain uses TRBV6-5 and TRBJ2-1; 7 bases are a match to TRBD1. Trimming at V came to 6 bases and at J to 6 bases, leaving 11 bases not matched to a gene. The CDR3 contains 15 residues. Per the germline V gene, CDR1 is MNHEY and CDR2 is SVGAGI. The DNA of the CDR3 is TGTGCCAGCAGCTCGGACAGGAGATTCGGCAATGAGCAGTTCTTC. This translates into CASSSDRRFGNEQFF.

The chain links TRBV4-3 to TRBJ2-2; 7 positions agree with TRBD2. The V and J ends lost 0 bases and 4 bases, in that order; junction bases with no gene match: 2. Germline CDR1 LGHNA, CDR2 YSLEER. The length of the CDR3 is 15 residues. CDR3 protein: CASSQEGGGTGELFF. CDR3 coding DNA: TGCGCCAGCAGCCAAGAAGGCGGGGGCACCGGGGAGCTGTTTTTT.

The chain carries TRBV5-4 and TRBJ1-1; the D is unclear. The CDR3 spans 14 residues. The ends were cut back, 3 bases at V and 0 bases at J, with 9 bases in the middle. CDR1 and CDR2 (germline): SGHNT, YYREEE (reference sequence). Written as DNA, the CDR3 is TGTGCCAGCAGCTGGGAGGGAATGAACACTGAAGCTTTCTTT. Translated, it gives CASSWEGMNTEAFF.

This chain links TRBV13 with TRBJ1-1; weak D call: TRBD1 (5 bases). The germline V gene encodes CDR1 PRHDT and CDR2 FYEKMQ (reference sequence). The CDR3 runs to 14 residues. V was pared by 5 bases and J by 0 bases, with 10 bases between. The CDR3 coding sequence is TGTGCCAGCAGCGGTGGACAATTGAACACTGAAGCTTTCTTT. Translating gives CASSGGQLNTEAFF.

The chain has TRBV28 and TRBJ2-1, with 13 bases that match TRBD2. The V gene's germline CDR1 is MDHEN and CDR2 SYDVKM. V lost 3 bases, J lost 9 bases, and 11 bases stayed unmatched. This CDR3 contains 17 residues. The DNA for the CDR3 is TGTGCCAGCAGTTTGTCGGGACTAGCGGGGCAAGGGGGTGAGCAGTTCTTC. The encoded protein is CASSLSGLAGQGGEQFF.